The entry below gives a single T cell receptor (beta chain) sequence along with its context. Method: immunoSEQ multiplex PCR; TCRdb's copy keeps in-frame clones and lacks some. The table includes around 30,000 clones, about 91% detected once. Trimming took 6 bases from V and 4 from J, leaving 13 bases between them. Germline CDR1 is MNHNY and CDR2 is SVGAGI (reference sequence). CDR3 length: 14 amino acids. This specimen belongs to a study of chemoradiotherapy in HPV16-positive cancers. The chain has TRBV6-6 and TRBJ1-5; perhaps TRBD1 as D (5 bases). The clonotype was recovered from a human donor with HPV-associated anogenital cancer. This specimen was blood, taken from a patient who underwent chemoradiotherapy. The CDR3 sequence is CASSPRGPNQPQHF. Here the CDR3 DNA reads TGTGCCAGCAGCCCAAGGGGACCTAATCAGCCCCAGCATTTT.